Following are 3 T cell receptor beta chains from one sample sequenced in a study of cytomegalovirus exposure and HLA in healthy donors. Primers included in the PCR were 60 Vbeta and 13 Jbeta primers. Measured with immunoSEQ multiplex PCR; TCRdb has only the in-frame clones, and not every one. This table has 150,000 to 200,000 clones, roughly 72% appearing once. Sequencing was done on a sample of PBMCs. These receptors all come from a woman in her thirties or forties in good health and CMV-seronegative.

The chain uses TRBV6-5 and TRBJ2-1; D might be TRBD2 (6 bases). Germline values: CDR1 MNHEY, CDR2 SVGAGI. The germline V and J ends were trimmed by 2 bases and 7 bases, with 9 bases remaining between them. The CDR3 extends over 13 amino acids. The CDR3 spells CASSYGLANEQFF. In DNA, the CDR3 is TGTGCCAGCAGTTACGGGCTAGCGAATGAGCAGTTCTTC.

V usage is TRBV30 and J usage is TRBJ1-4; D perhaps matches TRBD1 (6 bases). This CDR3 has 14 amino acids. Germline V gene data show CDR1 as GTSNPN and CDR2 as SVGIG (reference sequence). Trimming stripped 4 bases from V and 8 bases from J, with 17 bases between. In DNA, the CDR3 is TGTGCCTGGACCGGGGGGCAGGGAGGAGAAAAACTGTTTTTT. Its protein is CAWTGGQGGEKLFF.

The chain combines TRBV5-1 with TRBJ2-7; a weak D match, TRBD1 (6 bases). Trimming stripped 4 bases from V and 5 bases from J, with 16 bases between. The CDR3 runs 14 residues. Germline values: CDR1 SGHRS, CDR2 YFSETQ. The CDR3 DNA sequence: TGCGCCAGCAGCAACCTCGATTACAGGGACGAGCAGTACTTC. It translates to CASSNLDYRDEQYF. Complete variable domain (other parts from reference TRBV5-1 and TRBJ2-7): KAGVTQTPRYLIKTRGQQVTLSCSPISGHRSVSWYQQTPGQGLQFLFEYFSETQRNKGNFPGRFSGRQFSNSRSEMNVSTLELGDSALYLCASSNLDYRDEQYFGPGTRLTVT.